One and the same sample provided the 16 T cell receptor beta chains below, sequenced in a study of blood T cell repertoires in COVID-19. Libraries were prepared by immunoSEQ multiplex PCR; TCRdb keeps only in-frame clonotypes and omits some of them. Of about 190,000 clones in the sample, 80% to 90% were seen once. Specimen: peripheral blood. The receptors derive from a woman aged 70-85 years with active or convalescent COVID-19.

The gene calls are TRBV5-1 and TRBJ2-1, with 7 positions matching TRBD2. This CDR3 has 16 residues. With V trimmed by 0 bases and J by 1 base, 4 bases remained unmatched. CDR1 and CDR2 from the germline V gene are SGHRS and YFSETQ. The CDR3 bases are TGCGCCAGCAGCTTGGGGAGCGGGAATTCCTACAATGAGCAGTTCTTC. Translated: CASSLGSGNSYNEQFF.

There are many counts of this clone. The chain carries TRBV28 and TRBJ2-5; TRBD1 aligns across 7 bases. The CDR3 is made up of 15 amino acids. Germline values: CDR1 MDHEN, CDR2 SYDVKM. V lost 7 bases, J lost 4 bases, and 12 bases stayed unmatched. The CDR3 reads CASTPYRGAGETQYF. The CDR3 region has the DNA TGTGCCAGCACCCCATACAGGGGAGCTGGAGAGACCCAGTACTTC.

This clone is a singleton in its sample. The chain links TRBV18 to TRBJ2-4; tentatively, D is TRBD2 (5 bases). Germline V gene data show CDR1 as KGHSH and CDR2 as LQKENI. The CDR3 consists of 16 residues. The V end was cut by 3 bases, the J end by 3 bases, with 15 bases between. The CDR3 spells CASSPEARGSKNIQYF. CDR3 DNA: TGTGCCAGCTCACCTGAGGCCCGGGGTAGCAAAAACATTCAGTACTTC. The variable domain in full, with the rest retrieved from reference TRBV18 and TRBJ2-4, is NAGVMQNPRHLVRRRGQEARLRCSPMKGHSHVYWYRQLPEEGLKFMVYLQKENIIDESGMPKERFSAEFPKEGPSILRIQQVVRGDSAAYFCASSPEARGSKNIQYFGAGTRLSVL.

This clone was seen a few times. The genes are TRBV19 and TRBJ1-3; 7 nucleotides align to TRBD1. The germline V gene has CDR1 LNHDA and CDR2 SQIVND (reference sequence). Trimming took 4 bases from V and 2 from J; bases not matched to a gene: 8. CDR3 length: 16 residues. The CDR3 loop is CASSTGETGTGNTIYF. In nucleotides, the CDR3 is TGTGCCAGTAGTACCGGTGAGACAGGGACTGGAAACACCATATATTTT.

The rearrangement uses TRBV12-5 and TRBJ2-2; the D is unclear. The CDR3 extends over 22 amino acids. Germline CDR1 LGHNT, CDR2 FRNRAP. V lost 0 bases and J 5 bases, leaving 31 bases between the germline ends. CDR3: CASGLVLPRGPPTFGWTGELFF. CDR3 nucleotide sequence: TGTGCTAGTGGTTTGGTACTCCCCCGTGGGCCCCCGACCTTCGGTTGGACCGGGGAGCTGTTTTTT.

This clone was seen more than once but under ten times. The CDR3 DNA is TGTGCCAGCAGCGTAGGGGTTCTCGGGAGGTCGGGCAATGAGCAGTTCTTC. Protein product: CASSVGVLGRSGNEQFF. The V and J genes are TRBV9 and TRBJ2-1; TRBD2 matches 7 bases. Germline trimming cut 0 bases from V and 6 bases from J; bases unmatched to any gene: 12. Germline CDR1 SGDLS, CDR2 YYNGEE. There are 17 residues in the CDR3.

The CDR3 nucleotides are TGTGCCAGCTCTTTCCTCGGGACAGCTGCCTACGAGCAGTACTTC. This gives the protein CASSFLGTAAYEQYF. The chain carries TRBV18 and TRBJ2-7; 7 nucleotides agree with TRBD1. CDR1 and CDR2 from the germline V gene are KGHSH and LQKENI. V lost 6 bases and J lost 2; bases outside the gene matches: 10. The CDR3 runs to 15 residues.

The J gene is TRBJ2-3, the V gene TRBV19; TRBD2 aligns across 7 bases. Germline-derived CDR1 and CDR2 are LNHDA and SQIVND (reference sequence). Unmatched junction bases numbered 7, after V lost 4 bases and J lost 0 bases. The CDR3 is 16 residues long. CDR3 loop: CASSRAGTSSTDTQYF. The CDR3 DNA reads as TGTGCCAGTAGTAGAGCGGGGACTTCTAGCACAGATACGCAGTATTTT.

V and J are TRBV6-1 and TRBJ2-1; maybe TRBD2 (6 bases). With 4 bases removed from V and 5 bases from J, the gap between germline ends came to 18 bases. Germline CDR1 MNHNS, CDR2 SASEGT. The CDR3 contains 16 residues. The CDR3: CASSGIWGDNNNEQFF. DNA of the CDR3: TGTGCCAGCAGTGGTATTTGGGGGGATAACAACAATGAGCAGTTCTTC.

The gene calls are TRBV3-1 (or the pseudogene TRBV3-2) and TRBJ2-7, with D possibly TRBD1 on 5 matching bases. Germline V lookup: CDR1 LGHDT, CDR2 YNNKEL (reference sequence). The CDR3 has 14 amino acids. Trimming cost V 1 base and J 3 bases, with 10 bases left between them. The CDR3 protein is CASSQVGAYYEQYF. Written as DNA, the CDR3 is TGTGCCAGCAGCCAAGTTGGGGCGTACTACGAGCAGTACTTC.

The genes are TRBV25-1 and TRBJ2-1; D is uncertain. The length of the CDR3 is 10 residues. Germline CDR1 and CDR2: MGHDK and SYGVNS. V was pared by 9 bases and J by 9 bases, with 9 bases between. DNA for the CDR3: TGTGCCAGTAAAGCTGCTGAGCAGTTCTTC. Translation gives CASKAAEQFF.

The chain is built from TRBV18 and TRBJ1-2; a weak D match, TRBD1 (5 bases). This CDR3 region has 14 residues. The V and J ends lost 6 bases and 4 bases respectively, with 15 bases between them. Looked up from germline, CDR1 is KGHSH and CDR2 is LQKENI. CDR3 coding DNA: TGTGCCAGCTCTCAAGGAGGGCAGGGCTATGGCTACACCTTC. It yields the protein CASSQGGQGYGYTF.

CDR3 in DNA: TGCGCCAGCAGCCCCCGAGGACTAGCGGGCTCATACAATGAGCAGTTCTTC. The encoded protein is CASSPRGLAGSYNEQFF. The chain has TRBV5-1 and TRBJ2-1; 11 positions match TRBD2. Losses at the gene ends were 4 bases for V and 4 bases for J; bases not matched to a gene: 10. The CDR3 spans 17 residues. The V gene's germline CDR1 is SGHRS and CDR2 YFSETQ.

The CDR3 is CASSLGGLAGPNEQYF. CDR3 in DNA: TGTGCCAGCAGCTTAGGAGGACTAGCGGGCCCGAACGAGCAGTACTTC. This sequence joins TRBV5-5 and TRBJ2-7; 11 bases match TRBD2. This CDR3 has 16 amino acids. CDR1 SGHKS and CDR2 YYEKEE come from the germline V gene (reference sequence). V lost 2 bases, J lost 5 bases, and 9 bases stayed unmatched.

V is TRBV30 and J is TRBJ1-6; no clear D gene. The CDR3 runs 14 residues. Germline CDR1 is GTSNPN and CDR2 is SVGIG (reference sequence). V lost 0 bases, J lost 12 bases, and 15 bases lay in between. CDR3 residues: CAWSVYGGWGPLHF. In DNA form, the CDR3 reads TGTGCCTGGAGTGTATATGGAGGGTGGGGACCCCTCCACTTT.

The CDR3 region has the DNA TGTGCCAGCAGTTACTCGGCAGGGCCCTCTGGAAACACCATATATTTT. Translation gives CASSYSAGPSGNTIYF. The J gene is TRBJ1-3, the V gene TRBV6-5, with TRBD1 as a possible D gene (5 bases). V lost 0 bases to trimming and J lost 0 bases, with 9 bases between them. Germline V lookup: CDR1 MNHEY, CDR2 SVGAGI. The CDR3 has 16 amino acids.